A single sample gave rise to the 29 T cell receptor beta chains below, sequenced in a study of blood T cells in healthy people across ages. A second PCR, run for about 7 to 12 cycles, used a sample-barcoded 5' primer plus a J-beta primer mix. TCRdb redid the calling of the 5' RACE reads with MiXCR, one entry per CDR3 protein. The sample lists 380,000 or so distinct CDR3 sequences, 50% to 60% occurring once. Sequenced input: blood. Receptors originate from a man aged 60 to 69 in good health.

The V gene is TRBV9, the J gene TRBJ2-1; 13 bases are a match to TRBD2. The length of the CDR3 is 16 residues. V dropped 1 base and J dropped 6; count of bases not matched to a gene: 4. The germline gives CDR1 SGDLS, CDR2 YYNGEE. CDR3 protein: CASSVFGTSGANEQFF. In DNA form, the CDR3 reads TGTGCCAGCAGCGTATTCGGGACTAGCGGGGCCAATGAGCAGTTCTTC.

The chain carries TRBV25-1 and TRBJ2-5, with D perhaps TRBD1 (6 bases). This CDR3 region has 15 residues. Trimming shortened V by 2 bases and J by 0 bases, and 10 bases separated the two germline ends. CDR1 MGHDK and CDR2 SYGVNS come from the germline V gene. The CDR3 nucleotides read TGTGCCAGCAGTGAACCGGACAGACACCAAGAGACCCAGTACTTC. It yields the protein CASSEPDRHQETQYF. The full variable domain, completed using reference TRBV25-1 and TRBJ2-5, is EADIYQTPRYLVIGTGKKITLECSQTMGHDKMYWYQQDPGMELHLIHYSYGVNSTEKGDLSSESTVSRIRTEHFPLTLESARPSHTSQYLCASSEPDRHQETQYFGPGTRLLVL.

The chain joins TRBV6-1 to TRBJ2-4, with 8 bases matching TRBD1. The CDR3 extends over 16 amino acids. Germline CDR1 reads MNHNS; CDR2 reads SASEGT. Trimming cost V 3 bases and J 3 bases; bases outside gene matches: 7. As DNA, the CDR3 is TGTGCCAGCAGTGAGTTCCCACAGGGGGGCAAAAACATTCAGTACTTC. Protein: CASSEFPQGGKNIQYF.

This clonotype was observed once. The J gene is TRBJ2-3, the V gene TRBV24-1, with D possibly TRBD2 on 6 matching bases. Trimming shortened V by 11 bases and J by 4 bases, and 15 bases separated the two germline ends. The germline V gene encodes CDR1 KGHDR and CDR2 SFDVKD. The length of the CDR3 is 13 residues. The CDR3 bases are TGTGCCATAACCACGGAGGGGCCAGATACGCAGTATTTT. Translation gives CAITTEGPDTQYF.

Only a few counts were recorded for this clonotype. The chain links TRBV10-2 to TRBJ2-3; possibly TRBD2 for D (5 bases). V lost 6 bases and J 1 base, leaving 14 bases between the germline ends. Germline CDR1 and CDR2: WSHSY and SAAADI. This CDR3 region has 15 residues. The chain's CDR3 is CASRRGVGGTDTQYF. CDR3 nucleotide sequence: TGCGCCAGCAGACGGGGAGTCGGGGGCACAGATACGCAGTATTTT.

CDR3 nucleotides: TGTGCCAGCTCAGCTGGACAGGGAAATCAGCCCCAGCATTTT. Amino acids: CASSAGQGNQPQHF. The chain carries TRBV18 and TRBJ1-5, with TRBD1 matching 8 bases. J gave up 4 bases and V 5 bases, and 4 bases lay outside the gene matches. This CDR3 region has 14 residues. Germline CDR1 KGHSH, CDR2 LQKENI.

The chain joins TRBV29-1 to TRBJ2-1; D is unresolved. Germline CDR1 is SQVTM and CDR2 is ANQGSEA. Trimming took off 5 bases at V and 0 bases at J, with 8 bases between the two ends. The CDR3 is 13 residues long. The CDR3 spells CSVMTSSYNEQFF. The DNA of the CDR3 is TGCAGCGTTATGACAAGCTCCTACAATGAGCAGTTCTTC.

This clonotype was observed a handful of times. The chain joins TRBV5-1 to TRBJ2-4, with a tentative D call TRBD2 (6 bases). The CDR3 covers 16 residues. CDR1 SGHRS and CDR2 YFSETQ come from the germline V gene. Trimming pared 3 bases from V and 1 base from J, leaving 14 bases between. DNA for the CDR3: TGCGCCAGCAGCTCCGGACGGGGGTGGGCCAAAAACATTCAGTACTTC. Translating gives CASSSGRGWAKNIQYF.

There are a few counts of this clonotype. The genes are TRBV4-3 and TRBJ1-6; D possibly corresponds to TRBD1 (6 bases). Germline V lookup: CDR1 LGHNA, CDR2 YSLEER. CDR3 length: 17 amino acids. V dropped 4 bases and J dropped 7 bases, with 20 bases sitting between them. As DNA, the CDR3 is TGCGCCAGCAGCCCCGGAGGCTCCGAAGGGGGGAATTCACCCCTCCACTTT. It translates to CASSPGGSEGGNSPLHF.

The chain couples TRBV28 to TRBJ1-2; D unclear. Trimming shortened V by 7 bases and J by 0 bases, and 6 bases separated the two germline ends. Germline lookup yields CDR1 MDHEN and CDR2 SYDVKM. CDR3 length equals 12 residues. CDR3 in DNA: TGTGCCAGCACGCCAGCTAACTATGGCTACACCTTC. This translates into CASTPANYGYTF.

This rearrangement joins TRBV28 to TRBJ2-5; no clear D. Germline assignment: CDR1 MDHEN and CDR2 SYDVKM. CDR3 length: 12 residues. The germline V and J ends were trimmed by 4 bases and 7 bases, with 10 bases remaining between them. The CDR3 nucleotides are TGTGCCAGCAGTTACACCGTGGGGACCCAGTACTTC. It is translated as CASSYTVGTQYF.

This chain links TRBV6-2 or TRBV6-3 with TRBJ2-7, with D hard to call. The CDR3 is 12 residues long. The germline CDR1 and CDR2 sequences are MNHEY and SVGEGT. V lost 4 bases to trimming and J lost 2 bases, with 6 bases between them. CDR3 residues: CASSSWTYEQYF. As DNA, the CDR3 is TGTGCCAGCAGTTCGTGGACCTACGAGCAGTACTTC.

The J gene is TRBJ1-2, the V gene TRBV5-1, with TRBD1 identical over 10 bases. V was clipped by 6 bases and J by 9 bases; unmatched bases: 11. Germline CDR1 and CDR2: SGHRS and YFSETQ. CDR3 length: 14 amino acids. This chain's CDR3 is CASNYGGDRGSYTF. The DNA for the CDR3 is TGCGCCAGCAACTACGGCGGGGACAGGGGTAGCTACACCTTC.

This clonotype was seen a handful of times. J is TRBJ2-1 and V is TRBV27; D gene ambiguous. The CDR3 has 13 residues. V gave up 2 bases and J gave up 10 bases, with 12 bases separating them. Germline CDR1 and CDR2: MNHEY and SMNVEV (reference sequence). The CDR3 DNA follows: TGTGCCAGCAGTTTAGGCAGGAATACAGAGCAGTTCTTC. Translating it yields CASSLGRNTEQFF.

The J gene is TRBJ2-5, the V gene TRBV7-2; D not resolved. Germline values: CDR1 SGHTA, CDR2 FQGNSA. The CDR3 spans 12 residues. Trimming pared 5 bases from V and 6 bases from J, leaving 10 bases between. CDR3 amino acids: CASSTTVQTQYF. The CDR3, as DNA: TGTGCCAGCAGCACGACTGTTCAGACCCAGTACTTC.

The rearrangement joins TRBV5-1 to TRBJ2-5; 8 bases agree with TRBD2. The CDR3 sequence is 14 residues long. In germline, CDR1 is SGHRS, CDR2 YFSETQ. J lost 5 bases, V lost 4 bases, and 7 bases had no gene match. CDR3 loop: CASSGSGTYETQYF. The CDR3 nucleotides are TGCGCCAGCAGCGGTAGCGGGACGTACGAGACCCAGTACTTC.

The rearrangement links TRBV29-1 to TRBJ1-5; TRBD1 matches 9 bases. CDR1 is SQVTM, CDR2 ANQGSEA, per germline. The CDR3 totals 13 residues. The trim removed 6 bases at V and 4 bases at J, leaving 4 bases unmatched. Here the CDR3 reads CSVRTGANQPQHF. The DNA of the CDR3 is TGCAGCGTCCGGACAGGGGCGAATCAGCCCCAGCATTTT.

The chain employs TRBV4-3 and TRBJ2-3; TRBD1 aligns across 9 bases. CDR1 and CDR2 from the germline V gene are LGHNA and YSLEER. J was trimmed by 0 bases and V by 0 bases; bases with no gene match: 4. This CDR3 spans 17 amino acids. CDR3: CASSQDPGTGSTDTQYF. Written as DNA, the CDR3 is TGCGCCAGCAGCCAAGACCCCGGGACAGGGAGCACAGATACGCAGTATTTT.

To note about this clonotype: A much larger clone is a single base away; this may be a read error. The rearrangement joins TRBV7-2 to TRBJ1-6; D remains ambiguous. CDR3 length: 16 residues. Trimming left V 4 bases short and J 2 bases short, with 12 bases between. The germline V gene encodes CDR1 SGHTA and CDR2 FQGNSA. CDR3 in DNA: TGTGCCAGCAGCTCGGCGGCGCCCCCCTATAATTCACCCCTCCACTTT. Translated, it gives CASSSAAPPYNSPLHF.

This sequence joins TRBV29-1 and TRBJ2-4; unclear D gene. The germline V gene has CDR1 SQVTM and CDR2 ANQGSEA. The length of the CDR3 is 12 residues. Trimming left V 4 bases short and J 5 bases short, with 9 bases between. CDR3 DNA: TGCAGCGTTGTAGGGTCCCAAAACATTCAGTACTTC. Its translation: CSVVGSQNIQYF.

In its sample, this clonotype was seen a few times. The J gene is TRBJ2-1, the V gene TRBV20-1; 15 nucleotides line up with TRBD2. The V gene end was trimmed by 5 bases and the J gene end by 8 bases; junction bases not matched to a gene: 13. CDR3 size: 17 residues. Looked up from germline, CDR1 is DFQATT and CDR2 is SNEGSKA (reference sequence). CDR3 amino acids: CSAAGLAGGRAADEQFF. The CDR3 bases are TGCAGTGCTGCGGGACTAGCGGGAGGAAGGGCAGCCGATGAGCAGTTCTTC.

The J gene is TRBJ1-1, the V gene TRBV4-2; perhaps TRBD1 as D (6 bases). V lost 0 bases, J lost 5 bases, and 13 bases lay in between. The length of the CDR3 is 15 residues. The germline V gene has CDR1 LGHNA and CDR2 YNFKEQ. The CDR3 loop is CASSQDAGGWTEAFF. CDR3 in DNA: TGTGCCAGCAGCCAAGATGCGGGGGGCTGGACTGAAGCTTTCTTT.

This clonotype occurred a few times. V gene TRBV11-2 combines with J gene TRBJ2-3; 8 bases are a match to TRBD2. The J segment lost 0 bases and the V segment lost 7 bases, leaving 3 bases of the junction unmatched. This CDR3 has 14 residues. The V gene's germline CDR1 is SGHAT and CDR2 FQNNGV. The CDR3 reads CASTGGASTDTQYF. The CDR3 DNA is TGTGCCAGCACCGGGGGGGCCAGCACAGATACGCAGTATTTT.

The CDR3 DNA sequence: TGTGCCAGCAGTGAAGGGGGCAGGGGCCATGAGCAGTTCTTC. Amino acids: CASSEGGRGHEQFF. This sequence joins TRBV2 and TRBJ2-1, with D maybe TRBD1 (6 bases). The V end lost 1 base, the J end lost 8 bases, and 12 bases lay between the germline ends. The CDR3 runs to 14 residues. Germline V lookup: CDR1 SNHLY, CDR2 FYNNEI.

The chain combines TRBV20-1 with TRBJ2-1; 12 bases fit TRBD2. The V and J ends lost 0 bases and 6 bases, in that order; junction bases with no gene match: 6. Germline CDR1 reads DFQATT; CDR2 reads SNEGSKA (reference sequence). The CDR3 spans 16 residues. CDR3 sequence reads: CSARDPASGGGNEQFF. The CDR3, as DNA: TGCAGTGCTAGAGATCCGGCTAGCGGGGGGGGCAATGAGCAGTTCTTC.

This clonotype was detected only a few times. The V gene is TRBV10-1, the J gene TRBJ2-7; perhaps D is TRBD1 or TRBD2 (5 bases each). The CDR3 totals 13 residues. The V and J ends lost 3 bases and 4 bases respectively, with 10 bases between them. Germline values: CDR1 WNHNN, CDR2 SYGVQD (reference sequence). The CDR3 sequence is CASSEFGAYEQYF. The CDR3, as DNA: TGCGCCAGCAGTGAATTCGGGGCATACGAGCAGTACTTC.

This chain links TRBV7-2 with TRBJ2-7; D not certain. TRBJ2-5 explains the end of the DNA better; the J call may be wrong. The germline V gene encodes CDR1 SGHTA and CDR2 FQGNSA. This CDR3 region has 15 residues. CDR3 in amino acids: CASSSTAYRKETQYF. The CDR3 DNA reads TGTGCCAGCAGCTCGACGGCCTACAGAAAAGAGACCCAGTACTTC.

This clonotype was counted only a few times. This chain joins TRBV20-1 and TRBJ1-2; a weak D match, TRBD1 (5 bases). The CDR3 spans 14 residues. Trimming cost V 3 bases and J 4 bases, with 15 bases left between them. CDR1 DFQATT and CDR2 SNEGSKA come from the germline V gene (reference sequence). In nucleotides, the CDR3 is TGCAGTGCTAGCCCGCAGGGCGGCGCCTATGGCTACACCTTC. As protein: CSASPQGGAYGYTF.

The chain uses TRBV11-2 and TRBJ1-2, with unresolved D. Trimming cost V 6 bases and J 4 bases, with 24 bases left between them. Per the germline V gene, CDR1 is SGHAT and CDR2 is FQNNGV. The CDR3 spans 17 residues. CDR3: CASRTSGLDFYSYGYTF. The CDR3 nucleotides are TGTGCCAGCAGAACCTCGGGGTTAGACTTTTATAGCTATGGCTACACCTTC.